The source of this T cell receptor (beta chain) is a study of regulatory T cells in long-lasting Graves disease. For the study at large: It was over 5 years of antithyroid drugs, with positive TSH receptor antibodies, that meant persistent Graves' disease.

Through Arm-PCR of CDR3 regions and iRepertoire HTBI primers, TCR beta libraries were built. Under the authors' procedure: About 60 TRBV and 14 TRBJ segments were identified across samples. TCRdb re-called the multiplex PCR reads with MiXCR, one entry per CDR3 protein. The V and J calls were not made by the authors but by TCRdb's processing. The sample shows some 300,000 distinct CDR3 sequences, roughly 21% of them seen only once. The time point here: persistent/refractory GD, antithyroid drugs over 5 years with positive TRAb. RNA from PBMCs was the source of the TCR library. Criteria from the American Thyroid Association guidelines were applied to diagnose Graves' disease. General study findings and limits: Persistent disease exhibited a predilection for TRBV28, TRBJ1-2 and TRBJ2-5.

V was pared by 5 bases and J by 1 base, with 4 bases of the junction left unmatched. This CDR3 spans 15 amino acids. Per the germline V gene, CDR1 is SGHDN and CDR2 is FVKESK. A remark on this clonotype: Its antigen remains unidentified.

The source of this sequence is a female donor with Graves disease. The sample here was peripheral blood mononuclear cells (PBMCs), taken when the disease was refractory, from a patient treated with antithyroid drugs. This rearrangement joins TRBV14 to TRBJ1-4, with TRBD1 identical over 7 bases. The CDR3 nucleotides read TGTGCCAGCAGCTCGCGACAGGGAACTAATGAAAAACTGTTTTTT. This codes for CASSSRQGTNEKLFF. The full variable domain, in which reference TRBV14 and TRBJ1-4 provide the parts outside the CDR3, is EAGVTQFPSHSVIEKGQTVTLRCDPISGHDNLYWYRRVMGKEIKFLLHFVKESKQDESGMPNNRFLAERTGGTYSTLKVQPAELEDSGVYFCASSSRQGTNEKLFFGSGTQLSVL.